A single sample gave rise to the 10 T cell receptor beta chains below, sequenced in a study of beta chain features in type 1 diabetes. Study-wide results and limits: Shortening of TCRB CDR3s, moderate but significant, appeared in all four CD4+ subsets of Type 1 diabetes patients.

Their antigens are not known. Every isolated RNA sample was fully reverse transcribed, so sequencing captured expressed TCRB transcripts. Repertoires were generated with immunoSEQ multiplex PCR, while TCRdb's copy carries only in-frame clones and drops some. The sample includes approximately 50,000 clones, roughly two fifths of them seen just once. Sequencing was done on a sample of Tregs from blood. The receptors were sampled from a man aged 30 to 39 with type 1 diabetes.

This clone came up a few times. CDR3: CASKLSSTDTQYF. The CDR3 nucleotides read TGTGCCAGCAAGCTATCTAGCACAGATACGCAGTATTTT. This chain connects TRBV27 to TRBJ2-3; no definite D call. Germline-derived CDR1 and CDR2 are MNHEY and SMNVEV (reference sequence). Trimming shortened V by 7 bases and J by 0 bases, and 8 bases separated the two germline ends. The CDR3 sequence is 13 residues long.

The genes are TRBV19 and TRBJ2-1, with TRBD2 matching 11 bases. The V gene's germline CDR1 is LNHDA and CDR2 SQIVND (reference sequence). The V and J ends lost 1 base and 5 bases, in that order; junction bases with no gene match: 10. This CDR3 has 18 residues. This CDR3 reads CASSIVRTSGSQNNEQFF. The CDR3 DNA is TGTGCCAGTAGTATAGTAAGAACTAGCGGGAGCCAGAACAATGAGCAGTTCTTC.

This clone was picked up a small number of times. V and J are TRBV5-5 and TRBJ2-6; maybe TRBD1 (5 bases). Trimming removed 2 bases at V and 0 bases at J, with 9 bases between. Germline V gives CDR1 SGHKS, CDR2 YYEKEE (reference sequence). This CDR3 has 16 amino acids. CDR3 sequence (DNA): TGTGCCAGCAGCTTAGGGGTTCTCTCTGGGGCCAACGTCCTGACTTTC. Protein product: CASSLGVLSGANVLTF.

The chain recombines TRBV5-1 with TRBJ1-2, with D unclear. V lost 4 bases, J lost 2 bases, and 15 bases lay in between. CDR3 length: 15 amino acids. Germline loops: CDR1 SGHRS, CDR2 YFSETQ. The CDR3 protein is CASSPTPTENYGYTF. The DNA for the CDR3 is TGCGCCAGCAGCCCGACCCCGACGGAGAACTATGGCTACACCTTC.

V and J are TRBV7-9 and TRBJ2-3; D gene ambiguous. CDR3 length equals 15 residues. V was shortened by 2 bases and J by 1 base, with 10 bases between the two germline ends. Per germline, CDR1 SEHNR and CDR2 FQNEAQ (reference sequence). The CDR3 region is CASSLTTFGTDTQYF. For the CDR3, the DNA is TGTGCCAGCAGCTTAACGACTTTCGGCACAGATACGCAGTATTTT. The full variable domain, its missing parts supplied by reference TRBV7-9 and TRBJ2-3, is DTGVSQNPRHKITKRGQNVTFRCDPISEHNRLYWYRQTLGQGPEFLTYFQNEAQLEKSRLLSDRFSAERPKGSFSTLEIQRTEQGDSAMYLCASSLTTFGTDTQYFGPGTRLTVL.

This clone has only a few counts. This CDR3 is CASSVFTSGEQYF. As DNA, the CDR3 is TGTGCCAGCAGTGTATTCACGTCGGGCGAGCAGTACTTC. The J gene is TRBJ2-7, the V gene TRBV6-5; no clear D gene. From germline, CDR1 is MNHEY and CDR2 SVGAGI. Trimming took off 5 bases at V and 6 bases at J, with 14 bases between the two ends. This CDR3 spans 13 amino acids.

This clone was counted a few times. This chain links TRBV28 with TRBJ1-1; no reliable D call. Trimming removed 3 bases at V and 0 bases at J, with 14 bases between. CDR1 MDHEN and CDR2 SYDVKM come from the germline V gene. The length of the CDR3 is 16 residues. In DNA form, the CDR3 reads TGTGCCAGCAGTTTTTGGGCCTTGATCATGAACACTGAAGCTTTCTTT. This gives the protein CASSFWALIMNTEAFF. Together with reference TRBV28 and TRBJ1-1, the CDR3 gives the full variable domain: DVKVTQSSRYLVKRTGEKVFLECVQDMDHENMFWYRQDPGLGLRLIYFSYDVKMKEKGDIPEGYSVSREKKERFSLILESASTNQTSMYLCASSFWALIMNTEAFFGQGTRLTVV.

This rearrangement joins TRBV7-9 to TRBJ2-3; 8 bases align to TRBD2. In germline, CDR1 is SEHNR, CDR2 FQNEAQ (reference sequence). CDR3 size: 14 residues. Losses at the gene ends were 3 bases for V and 2 bases for J; bases not matched to a gene: 1. CDR3 sequence: CASSLGLVTDTQYF. CDR3 coding DNA: TGTGCCAGCAGCTTGGGACTAGTCACAGATACGCAGTATTTT.

This chain joins TRBV7-8 and TRBJ1-3; D ambiguous. The ends were cut back, 5 bases at V and 1 base at J, with 3 bases in the middle. The germline CDR1 and CDR2 sequences are SGHVS and FQNEAQ. CDR3 length: 12 amino acids. Written as DNA, the CDR3 is TGTGCCAGCAGCCCGTCTGGAAACACCATATATTTT. Residues: CASSPSGNTIYF.

J is TRBJ2-3 and V is TRBV7-3, with D perhaps TRBD2 (6 bases). V was shortened by 2 bases and J by 2 bases, with 11 bases between the two germline ends. The length of the CDR3 is 15 residues. Germline V gene lookup returns CDR1 SGHTA and CDR2 FQGTGA. CDR3 region: CASSLYGGNTDTQYF. The CDR3 bases are TGTGCCAGCAGCTTATATGGGGGGAACACAGATACGCAGTATTTT. Supplemented by reference TRBV7-3 and TRBJ2-3, the full variable domain reads GAGVSQTPSNKVTEKGKYVELRCDPISGHTALYWYRQSLGQGPEFLIYFQGTGAADDSGLPNDRFFAVRPEGSVSTLKIQRTERGDSAVYLCASSLYGGNTDTQYFGPGTRLTVL.